This T cell receptor beta chain is from a study of beta chain features in type 1 diabetes. The sequenced template was cDNA made from the entire isolated RNA. Libraries were prepared by immunoSEQ multiplex PCR; TCRdb keeps only in-frame clonotypes and omits some of them. The table lists fewer than 550,000 clones, about an eighth of them singletons. This clone has more than one count but fewer than ten. This CDR3 comprises 15 residues. V lost 4 bases to trimming and J lost 1 base; unmatched junction nucleotides: 1. Per germline, CDR1 SNHLY and CDR2 FYNNEI. This rearrangement joins TRBV2 to TRBJ2-1; TRBD2 aligns across 10 bases. The sequenced sample was naive CD4+ T cells from blood. The sequence came from a woman younger than 35 in good health. The CDR3 spells CASSVGLASYNEQFF. The CDR3 DNA sequence: TGTGCCAGCAGTGTGGGACTAGCGTCCTACAATGAGCAGTTCTTC.